One sample yielded the 28 T cell receptor beta chains listed below, sequenced in a study of cytomegalovirus exposure and HLA in healthy donors. PCR amplification relied on 60 Vbeta primers (plus 13 Jbeta primers). Measured with immunoSEQ multiplex PCR; TCRdb has only the in-frame clones, and not every one. The sample lists roughly 180,000 clones; 85% were seen once. The sequenced material came from PBMCs. All receptors derive from a boy aged 2 to 10 in good health and CMV-seronegative.

As to this clone: Other DNA sequences in this sample translate to the same CDR3. The chain employs TRBV5-4 and TRBJ2-5; 8 nucleotides line up with TRBD2. Germline assignment: CDR1 SGHNT and CDR2 YYREEE (reference sequence). V trimming: 5 bases; J trimming: 2 bases; junction bases outside the gene matches: 8. The CDR3 runs 15 residues. The CDR3 DNA follows: TGTGCCAGCAGTAGGAGCGGGGGCCCACAAGAGACCCAGTACTTC. Protein product: CASSRSGGPQETQYF.

The chain has TRBV27 and TRBJ1-1, with D possibly TRBD1 on 5 matching bases. Germline V gives CDR1 MNHEY, CDR2 SMNVEV (reference sequence). The CDR3 length is 14 residues. With 5 bases removed from V and 1 base from J, the gap between germline ends came to 11 bases. The CDR3 coding sequence is TGTGCCAGCAGTCCCGGGGGGAGGAACACTGAAGCTTTCTTT. Amino acids: CASSPGGRNTEAFF.

This rearrangement joins TRBV7-9 to TRBJ1-5, with D perhaps TRBD1 (5 bases). The V end was cut by 5 bases, the J end by 2 bases, with 10 bases between. Germline V gives CDR1 SEHNR, CDR2 FQNEAQ (reference sequence). CDR3 length equals 14 residues. The CDR3 reads CASSPPGGNQPQHF. CDR3 DNA: TGTGCCAGCAGCCCTCCGGGGGGCAATCAGCCCCAGCATTTT.

The chain joins TRBV10-3 to TRBJ2-5; the match to TRBD2 covers 8 bases. Germline CDR1 ENHRY, CDR2 SYGVKD. The CDR3 has 17 amino acids. After removal of 3 bases from V and 4 bases from J, the junction contained 13 bases not matched to a gene. The CDR3 protein is CAISDPAGGTSGETQYF. As DNA, the CDR3 is TGTGCCATCAGTGATCCGGCGGGAGGCACCTCGGGAGAGACCCAGTACTTC.

J is TRBJ2-2 and V is TRBV10-3; no definite D call. Trimming left V 2 bases short and J 0 bases short, with 4 bases between. Germline V gene data show CDR1 as ENHRY and CDR2 as SYGVKD. This CDR3 is 14 amino acids long. The chain's CDR3 is CAISEGTNTGELFF. The CDR3 DNA sequence: TGTGCCATCAGTGAGGGCACGAACACCGGGGAGCTGTTTTTT.

CDR3 DNA: TGTGCCAGCAGCTCGCCCCAAGAGGGCGAGACCCAGTACTTC. Encoded protein: CASSSPQEGETQYF. The V call is TRBV11-2, the J call TRBJ2-5; a weak D match, TRBD2 (5 bases). Germline CDR1 is SGHAT and CDR2 is FQNNGV. V shed 4 bases and J shed 5 bases, with 14 bases lying between them. The length of the CDR3 is 14 residues.

The chain carries TRBV11-2 and TRBJ2-7, with unresolved D. CDR1 is SGHAT, CDR2 FQNNGV, per germline. Deletions cut 1 base from V and 0 bases from J, with 10 bases between. CDR3 size: 15 residues. CDR3 sequence (DNA): TGTGCCAGCAGCTTAGCCCAGGTGAGCTCCTACGAGCAGTACTTC. It codes for CASSLAQVSSYEQYF.

The chain combines TRBV19 with TRBJ1-1; 7 nucleotides agree with TRBD1. The CDR3 spans 14 residues. Germline CDR1 and CDR2: LNHDA and SQIVND (reference sequence). V dropped 3 bases and J dropped 3; count of bases not matched to a gene: 4. CDR3 DNA sequence: TGTGCCAGTAGTATCTATGACAGGGACACTGAAGCTTTCTTT. Translated: CASSIYDRDTEAFF.

The sample holds a few counts of this clone. V is TRBV7-2 and J is TRBJ1-2, with TRBD1 matching 9 bases. The CDR3 contains 14 residues. The V segment lost 7 bases and the J segment 4 bases; nucleotides outside the gene matches: 7. Germline assignment: CDR1 SGHTA and CDR2 FQGNSA. The CDR3: CASNPGQGGYGYTF. The CDR3, as DNA: TGTGCCAGCAACCCGGGACAGGGTGGCTATGGCTACACCTTC.

The chain has TRBV6-5 and TRBJ1-2; TRBD1 matches at 7 bases. Per germline, CDR1 MNHEY and CDR2 SVGAGI. The ends lost 5 bases at V and 5 bases at J; junction bases unmatched: 2. The CDR3 spans 12 residues. This CDR3 is CASSMTGYGYTF. The CDR3, as DNA: TGTGCCAGCAGTATGACAGGGTATGGCTACACCTTC.

The chain combines TRBV29-1 with TRBJ1-2; D not resolved. There are 12 residues in the CDR3. In germline, CDR1 is SQVTM, CDR2 ANQGSEA. The V end lost 7 bases, the J end lost 4 bases, and 13 bases lay between the germline ends. CDR3 coding DNA: TGCAGCGCCTACGGGTGGGTCTATGGCTACACCTTC. This sequence encodes CSAYGWVYGYTF.

This chain links TRBV28 with TRBJ1-2; 10 nucleotides align to TRBD1. This CDR3 has 13 amino acids. With 9 bases clipped from V and 3 bases from J, the junction kept 4 bases outside the gene matches. Looked up from germline, CDR1 is MDHEN and CDR2 is SYDVKM. The DNA of the CDR3 is TGTGCCAGTGACGGGACAGGGGACTATGGCTACACCTTC. Translated, it gives CASDGTGDYGYTF.

Regarding this clone: Other DNA sequences in this specimen translate into the identical CDR3. The rearrangement links TRBV5-1 to TRBJ1-2, with no clear D. Trimming left V 4 bases short and J 0 bases short, with 7 bases between. The CDR3 loop spans 13 amino acids. The germline CDR1 and CDR2 sequences are SGHRS and YFSETQ. CDR3 sequence (DNA): TGCGCCAGCAGCCCAGGCACTAACTATGGCTACACCTTC. Residues: CASSPGTNYGYTF.

This clone was detected only a few times. V gene TRBV28 combines with J gene TRBJ2-1; D remains unclear. Germline lookup yields CDR1 MDHEN and CDR2 SYDVKM. This CDR3 region has 11 residues. Between the trimmed V and J ends, which lost 5 bases and 12 bases, there was a span of 11 bases. CDR3 nucleotide sequence: TGTGCCAGCAGTCAACTGCGAGGGCAGTTCTTC. Translating it yields CASSQLRGQFF. Full variable domain (remainder filled in from reference TRBV28 and TRBJ2-1): DVKVTQSSRYLVKRTGEKVFLECVQDMDHENMFWYRQDPGLGLRLIYFSYDVKMKEKGDIPEGYSVSREKKERFSLILESASTNQTSMYLCASSQLRGQFFGPGTRLTVL.

J is TRBJ2-1 and V is TRBV15; 9 positions match TRBD1. The trim removed 2 bases at V and 1 base at J, leaving 3 bases unmatched. There are 16 residues in the CDR3. CDR1 and CDR2 from the germline V gene are LNHNV and YYDKDF (reference sequence). CDR3 DNA sequence: TGTGCCACCAGCAGATTCGGGACAGGGTCCTACAATGAGCAGTTCTTC. It codes for CATSRFGTGSYNEQFF.

The V and J genes are TRBV2 and TRBJ2-7; 8 bases line up with TRBD1. CDR1 is SNHLY, CDR2 FYNNEI, per germline. The V segment lost 5 bases and the J segment 7 bases; nucleotides outside the gene matches: 7. This CDR3 spans 13 amino acids. The CDR3 spells CASSRTGLLEQYV. CDR3 coding DNA: TGTGCCAGCAGTCGGACAGGGCTGTTGGAGCAGTACGTC.

The chain recombines TRBV29-1 with TRBJ2-5, with D possibly matching TRBD2 (5 bases). This CDR3 has 12 residues. Germline CDR1 SQVTM, CDR2 ANQGSEA. Between the trimmed V and J ends, which lost 4 bases and 11 bases, there was a span of 17 bases. CDR3 protein: CSVGVSGKEQYF. The CDR3 DNA follows: TGCAGCGTTGGCGTAAGCGGTAAGGAGCAGTACTTC.

V gene TRBV6-1 combines with J gene TRBJ1-2, with D perhaps matching TRBD1 (5 bases). Per germline, CDR1 MNHNS and CDR2 SASEGT. Trimming took 1 base from V and 3 from J, leaving 15 bases between them. The CDR3 is 16 amino acids. CDR3 DNA: TGTGCCAGCAGTGAAGAACAACCAGGGATCTACTATGGCTACACCTTC. It codes for CASSEEQPGIYYGYTF.

V gene TRBV10-2 combines with J gene TRBJ2-5; 8 bases are shared with TRBD1. CDR1 WSHSY and CDR2 SAAADI come from the germline V gene. The CDR3 consists of 13 residues. V trimming: 6 bases; J trimming: 5 bases; junction bases outside the gene matches: 5. CDR3 region: CASRVQGGETQYF. The DNA of the CDR3 is TGCGCCAGCAGGGTACAGGGGGGCGAGACCCAGTACTTC.

V gene TRBV7-2 combines with J gene TRBJ2-7; tentative D call: TRBD1 (6 bases). Trimming cost V 3 bases and J 4 bases, with 13 bases left between them. The CDR3 spans 14 residues. In germline, CDR1 is SGHTA, CDR2 FQGNSA. In DNA, the CDR3 is TGTGCCAGCAGCTTGAGGAAGGGGGAGTACGAGCAGTACGTC. It is translated as CASSLRKGEYEQYV.

The chain carries TRBV27 and TRBJ2-1, with D possibly being TRBD2 (6 bases). V was clipped by 8 bases and J by 2 bases, with 7 bases between them. CDR3 length: 12 residues. Germline CDR1 MNHEY, CDR2 SMNVEV (reference sequence). CDR3 nucleotides: TGTGCCAGCGGCGGGGCCTACAATGAGCAGTTCTTC. Protein product: CASGGAYNEQFF.

This clone was picked up a small number of times. The rearrangement uses TRBV4-1 and TRBJ2-7, with D perhaps TRBD1 (7 bases). Germline CDR1 reads MGHRA; CDR2 reads YSYEKL. Trimming removed 0 bases from V and 4 bases from J, with 19 bases in between. The CDR3 has 17 amino acids. Here the CDR3 reads CASSQEQGGRPVYEQYV. In DNA form, the CDR3 reads TGCGCCAGCAGCCAAGAGCAGGGGGGACGACCCGTTTACGAGCAGTACGTC.

This clone appeared a single time. The chain carries TRBV6-5 and TRBJ2-7; possibly TRBD1 for D (5 bases). Trimming took 4 bases from V and 4 from J, leaving 17 bases between them. Per germline, CDR1 MNHEY and CDR2 SVGAGI. This CDR3 region has 15 residues. The CDR3 region has the DNA TGTGCCAGCAGTTCCCTCCAGGGTGGCATGTACGAGCAGTACGTC. This translates into CASSSLQGGMYEQYV.

The J gene is TRBJ2-3, the V gene TRBV6-1; TRBD1 matches at 7 bases. This CDR3 comprises 15 residues. Trimming removed 2 bases from V and 1 base from J; junction bases left unmatched: 3. Looked up from germline, CDR1 is MNHNS and CDR2 is SASEGT. CDR3 amino acids: CASSENRGGTDTQYF. In DNA, the CDR3 is TGTGCCAGCAGTGAAAACAGGGGAGGCACAGATACGCAGTATTTT.

This clone came up a few times. The rearrangement joins TRBV7-8 to TRBJ2-7; 8 nucleotides line up with TRBD2. Germline CDR1 SGHVS, CDR2 FQNEAQ. V lost 3 bases to trimming and J lost 0 bases; unmatched junction nucleotides: 7. The length of the CDR3 is 16 residues. The CDR3 loop is CASSLDQRESSYEQYF. In DNA form, the CDR3 reads TGTGCCAGCAGCTTGGATCAGCGGGAGAGCTCCTACGAGCAGTACTTC.

The chain employs TRBV30 and TRBJ2-5; TRBD2 agrees at 7 bases. Germline CDR1 reads GTSNPN; CDR2 reads SVGIG (reference sequence). The CDR3 spans 19 residues. Germline trimming cut 0 bases from V and 2 bases from J; bases unmatched to any gene: 18. The chain's CDR3 is CAWSVPRELLAVRQETQYF. Here the CDR3 DNA reads TGTGCCTGGAGTGTACCCCGGGAACTTCTAGCGGTACGACAAGAGACCCAGTACTTC.

The V gene is TRBV5-6, the J gene TRBJ1-2; D is uncertain. This CDR3 is 15 amino acids long. Germline V gives CDR1 SGHDT, CDR2 YYEEEE. Trimming cost V 0 bases and J 4 bases, with 13 bases left between them. The CDR3 is CASSLGRVPVYGYTF. In DNA form, the CDR3 reads TGTGCCAGCAGCTTGGGGCGGGTACCGGTCTATGGCTACACCTTC.

The chain employs TRBV19 and TRBJ2-7, with 7 positions matching TRBD2. CDR1 LNHDA and CDR2 SQIVND come from the germline V gene (reference sequence). The CDR3 totals 13 residues. J gave up 5 bases and V 1 base, and 2 bases lay outside the gene matches. CDR3 DNA: TGTGCCAGTAGTATAGGTCTAGCGGACGAGCAGTACTTC. Translating it yields CASSIGLADEQYF.